One and the same sample provided the 15 T cell receptor beta chains below, sequenced in a study of T-cell reconstitution after alpha-beta-depleted transplantation in children. Unique molecular identifiers were incorporated when the TCRbeta library was constructed. In TCRdb, the PCR reads were re-called with MiXCR into one record per CDR3 protein. The sample consists of fewer than 700,000 distinct CDR3 sequences, 23% of them appearing once. Material: PBMCs, mostly from graft donor cells, obtained 360 days after TCRalphabeta/CD19-depleted stem cell transplant. The receptor source for this set is a boy in the first two years of life who had a stem cell transplant for acute myeloid leukemia, so the T cells may come from the graft donor.

The chain employs TRBV9 and TRBJ2-1; a weak D match, TRBD2 (6 bases). The germline gives CDR1 SGDLS, CDR2 YYNGEE. Trimming stripped 4 bases from V and 3 bases from J, with 17 bases between. CDR3 size: 16 residues. The DNA of the CDR3 is TGTGCCAGCAGCCAAGGAGGGTACTTGTTCTACAATGAGCAGTTCTTC. Translated, it gives CASSQGGYLFYNEQFF. The full variable domain, in which reference TRBV9 and TRBJ2-1 provide the parts outside the CDR3, is DSGVTQTPKHLITATGQRVTLRCSPRSGDLSVYWYQQSLDQGLQFLIQYYNGEERAKGNILERFSAQQFPDLHSELNLSSLELGDSALYFCASSQGGYLFYNEQFFGPGTRLTVL.

The chain employs TRBV20-1 and TRBJ2-3; TRBD1 is a possible D gene (6 bases). Germline V lookup: CDR1 DFQATT, CDR2 SNEGSKA (reference sequence). The CDR3 covers 16 residues. Deletions cut 2 bases from V and 6 bases from J, with 21 bases between. The CDR3 nucleotides are TGCAGTGCTAGACGATACAGGGCCAAGTTACTTGATACGCAGTATTTT. Translation gives CSARRYRAKLLDTQYF.

The chain joins TRBV7-2 to TRBJ2-3; 12 bases map to TRBD2. Germline lookup yields CDR1 SGHTA and CDR2 FQGNSA. This CDR3 has 17 amino acids. The J segment lost 5 bases and the V segment lost 2 bases, leaving 8 bases of the junction unmatched. CDR3 amino acids: CASSLPLAGGFLDTQYF. The CDR3 nucleotides are TGTGCCAGCAGCTTACCACTAGCGGGGGGCTTTTTAGATACGCAGTATTTT.

This clonotype was picked up a small number of times. J is TRBJ2-1 and V is TRBV29-1, with 7 bases matching TRBD1. Trimming took 2 bases from V and 8 from J; bases not matched to a gene: 9. Germline V gene sequence: CDR1 SQVTM, CDR2 ANQGSEA. CDR3 length: 14 residues. The CDR3 DNA sequence: TGCAGCGTTGAATCGCGACAGGGTTTCGATGAGCAGTTCTTC. Its translation: CSVESRQGFDEQFF.

This clonotype was found many times. CDR3 amino acids: CATSRELIGLAGAKNIQYF. The CDR3, as DNA: TGTGCCACCAGCAGAGAGCTAATCGGGCTAGCGGGGGCCAAAAACATTCAGTACTTC. V and J are TRBV15 and TRBJ2-4, with 9 bases that match TRBD2. From germline, CDR1 is LNHNV and CDR2 YYDKDF (reference sequence). CDR3 length equals 19 residues. Unmatched junction bases numbered 10, after V lost 0 bases and J lost 1 base.

The rearrangement uses TRBV7-2 and TRBJ2-1; perhaps D is TRBD1 or TRBD2 (6 bases each). The CDR3 extends over 14 amino acids. V was clipped by 2 bases and J by 6 bases, with 11 bases between them. Germline loops: CDR1 SGHTA, CDR2 FQGNSA. The CDR3: CASSLRTAGNEQFF. Here the CDR3 DNA reads TGTGCCAGCAGCTTAAGGACAGCGGGCAATGAGCAGTTCTTC.

In this sample, this clonotype turned up many times. The V and J genes are TRBV20-1 and TRBJ2-1, with D possibly being TRBD1 (6 bases). V was cut by 8 bases and J by 4 bases, with 24 bases left in between. CDR1 is DFQATT, CDR2 SNEGSKA, per germline (reference sequence). The CDR3 contains 16 residues. This CDR3 reads CSPSLGFGTTYNEQFF. CDR3 in DNA: TGCAGTCCATCCCTCGGCTTCGGGACAACATACAATGAGCAGTTCTTC.

There are a few counts of this clonotype. This rearrangement joins TRBV12-3 or TRBV12-4 to TRBJ2-5; 9 nucleotides agree with TRBD2. V was pared by 4 bases and J by 2 bases, with 2 bases of the junction left unmatched. This CDR3 region has 14 residues. The CDR3 sequence is CASSSSGVQETQYF. As DNA, the CDR3 is TGTGCCAGCAGTTCTAGCGGGGTACAAGAGACCCAGTACTTC.

This clonotype was picked up a small number of times. This chain uses TRBV20-1 with TRBJ2-7, with 8 bases lining up with TRBD2. This CDR3 has 15 amino acids. V was clipped by 6 bases and J by 3 bases; unmatched bases: 13. Germline lookup yields CDR1 DFQATT and CDR2 SNEGSKA (reference sequence). The chain's CDR3 is CSAFQDGGGIYEQYF. CDR3 in DNA: TGCAGTGCCTTCCAAGATGGCGGGGGGATCTACGAGCAGTACTTC.

Ten or more counts support this clonotype. The genes are TRBV2 and TRBJ2-1; D unclear. CDR3 length: 14 residues. Trimming shortened V by 2 bases and J by 5 bases, and 10 bases separated the two germline ends. CDR1 and CDR2 from the germline V gene are SNHLY and FYNNEI. In DNA form, the CDR3 reads TGTGCCAGCAGTGAATGGGCGTTGGACAATGAGCAGTTCTTC. Protein: CASSEWALDNEQFF.

This clonotype was counted ten times or more. This chain joins TRBV20-1 and TRBJ1-4; D might be TRBD1 (6 bases). CDR1 and CDR2 from the germline V gene are DFQATT and SNEGSKA (reference sequence). The CDR3 covers 16 residues. The V end was cut by 0 bases, the J end by 4 bases, with 15 bases between. CDR3 residues: CSARDTGAPINEKLFF. CDR3 nucleotides: TGCAGTGCTAGAGATACGGGGGCCCCTATTAATGAAAAACTGTTTTTT.

J is TRBJ2-3 and V is TRBV7-2; tentative D call: TRBD1 (5 bases). Germline CDR1 SGHTA, CDR2 FQGNSA. The ends were cut back, 0 bases at V and 2 bases at J, with 9 bases in the middle. The CDR3 sequence is 15 residues long. CDR3 residues: CASSLAGVDTDTQYF. The CDR3 nucleotides read TGTGCCAGCAGCTTAGCAGGGGTGGACACAGATACGCAGTATTTT.

This clonotype was observed a handful of times. This rearrangement joins TRBV20-1 to TRBJ1-6; 9 nucleotides line up with TRBD1. Germline-derived CDR1 and CDR2 are DFQATT and SNEGSKA (reference sequence). This CDR3 has 14 residues. Unmatched junction bases numbered 2, after V lost 3 bases and J lost 5 bases. In DNA, the CDR3 is TGCAGTGCTAGGGGGGACAGGGATAATTCACCCCTCCACTTT. Its translation: CSARGDRDNSPLHF.

This clonotype showed up just a few times. This chain joins TRBV6-1 and TRBJ2-1; D remains ambiguous. Germline V lookup: CDR1 MNHNS, CDR2 SASEGT. V shed 4 bases and J shed 4 bases, with 5 bases lying between them. The CDR3 loop spans 12 amino acids. The CDR3 DNA reads as TGTGCCAGCAGTGTCCTTTACAATGAGCAGTTCTTC. This sequence encodes CASSVLYNEQFF.

This clonotype has just a few counts. The chain has TRBV7-2 and TRBJ2-1; 13 nucleotides agree with TRBD2. From germline, CDR1 is SGHTA and CDR2 FQGNSA. Germline trimming cut 5 bases from V and 5 bases from J; bases unmatched to any gene: 9. The CDR3 has 17 amino acids. The CDR3 protein is CASSLTSGGAVDNEQFF. CDR3 bases: TGTGCCAGCAGCCTTACTAGCGGGGGGGCCGTAGACAATGAGCAGTTCTTC.